The 29 T cell receptor beta chains below come from one sample, sequenced in a study of OX40 agonist ivuxolimab in advanced cancers. Sequencing was performed with immunoSEQ multiplex PCR; in TCRdb, only in-frame clones are kept and a portion is missing. Among approximately 35,000 clones listed, about 90% were seen once. The source was CD4+ or CD8+ T cells sorted from blood, collected in a trial of the OX40 agonist ivuxolimab. Source of these receptors: an adult with an advanced solid tumor such as melanoma, head and neck, liver or kidney cancer.

The CDR3, as DNA: TGTGCCAGCAGTTTAATCCAGCGGGAGGGAAACACCGGGGAGCTGTTTTTT. It encodes CASSLIQREGNTGELFF. This rearrangement joins TRBV28 to TRBJ2-2; 10 bases match TRBD2. The CDR3 has 17 residues. Germline V CDR1 and CDR2: MDHEN, SYDVKM. The J segment lost 2 bases and the V segment lost 2 bases, leaving 5 bases of the junction unmatched.

This chain connects TRBV9 to TRBJ1-6; unclear D gene. V lost 1 base and J 10 bases, leaving 9 bases between the germline ends. Germline loops: CDR1 SGDLS, CDR2 YYNGEE. This CDR3 comprises 13 residues. The CDR3 DNA sequence: TGTGCCAGCAGCGTATATGGGGTATCACCCCTCCACTTT. Its translation is CASSVYGVSPLHF. Supplemented by reference TRBV9 and TRBJ1-6, the full variable domain reads DSGVTQTPKHLITATGQRVTLRCSPRSGDLSVYWYQQSLDQGLQFLIQYYNGEERAKGNILERFSAQQFPDLHSELNLSSLELGDSALYFCASSVYGVSPLHFGNGTRLTVT.

The rearrangement uses TRBV6-5 and TRBJ2-2; TRBD2 agrees at 10 bases. Germline V lookup: CDR1 MNHEY, CDR2 SVGAGI. The CDR3 length is 15 residues. The junction had 7 bases not matched to a gene; V was cut back by 7 bases and J by 5 bases. The CDR3 here is CASKGAGGLTGELFF. DNA for the CDR3: TGTGCCAGCAAGGGAGCGGGAGGGCTGACCGGGGAGCTGTTTTTT.

The rearrangement uses TRBV7-9 and TRBJ1-1; perhaps TRBD1 as D (6 bases). The V end lost 4 bases, the J end lost 2 bases, and 14 bases lay between the germline ends. Germline V gives CDR1 SEHNR, CDR2 FQNEAQ (reference sequence). The CDR3 covers 15 residues. CDR3 bases: TGTGCCAGCAGCTCCTTAGACAGGAGCAACACTGAAGCTTTCTTT. Its translation: CASSSLDRSNTEAFF.

Only one count was recorded for this clone. The V call is TRBV29-1, the J call TRBJ2-1; perhaps TRBD2 as D (5 bases). Germline CDR1 is SQVTM and CDR2 is ANQGSEA. The germline V and J ends were trimmed by 8 bases and 0 bases, with 11 bases remaining between them. CDR3 length: 13 residues. The CDR3 protein is CSMDSSSYNEQFF. As DNA, the CDR3 is TGCAGCATGGACTCCAGCTCCTACAATGAGCAGTTCTTC.

This CDR3 is CASSGWTSGRVPPSYNEQFF. As DNA, the CDR3 is TGTGCCAGCAGCGGCTGGACTAGCGGGAGGGTCCCTCCCTCCTACAATGAGCAGTTCTTC. The chain couples TRBV5-4 to TRBJ2-1; 15 positions match TRBD2. The germline gives CDR1 SGHNT, CDR2 YYREEE (reference sequence). This CDR3 comprises 20 residues. V dropped 4 bases and J dropped 0; count of bases not matched to a gene: 11.

The J gene is TRBJ2-5, the V gene TRBV7-6, with D possibly being TRBD1 or TRBD2 (6 bases each). The CDR3 loop spans 15 amino acids. The germline V gene encodes CDR1 SGHVS and CDR2 FNYEAQ. The V end lost 2 bases, the J end lost 5 bases, and 15 bases lay between the germline ends. The CDR3 reads CASSLYRVGGETQYF. CDR3 bases: TGTGCCAGCAGCTTATACAGGGTTGGAGGGGAGACCCAGTACTTC.

This clone was observed a single time. The chain combines TRBV14 with TRBJ1-2, with D unclear. The CDR3 totals 13 residues. V was trimmed by 3 bases and J by 7 bases, leaving 12 bases between them. CDR1 SGHDN and CDR2 FVKESK come from the germline V gene. CDR3: CASSHRTYLGYTF. The CDR3 DNA reads TGTGCCAGCAGCCACAGGACCTACCTTGGCTACACCTTC.

This clone was picked up one time. The rearrangement joins TRBV7-3 to TRBJ2-2; D assignment may be TRBD1 or TRBD2 (6 bases each). Germline CDR1 SGHTA, CDR2 FQGTGA. V was trimmed by 6 bases and J by 3 bases, leaving 14 bases between them. This CDR3 comprises 15 residues. CDR3 region: CASRLGGLYTGELFF. The CDR3 nucleotides read TGTGCCAGCAGGCTAGGGGGGCTGTACACCGGGGAGCTGTTTTTT. Full variable domain (rest looked up from reference TRBV7-3 and TRBJ2-2): GAGVSQTPSNKVTEKGKYVELRCDPISGHTALYWYRQSLGQGPEFLIYFQGTGAADDSGLPNDRFFAVRPEGSVSTLKIQRTERGDSAVYLCASRLGGLYTGELFFGEGSRLTVL.

V is TRBV19 and J is TRBJ2-2, with TRBD1 matching 7 bases. J lost 0 bases, V lost 7 bases, and 5 bases had no gene match. The germline CDR1 and CDR2 sequences are LNHDA and SQIVND (reference sequence). The length of the CDR3 is 15 residues. The CDR3 is CASTKDRANTGELFF. Written as DNA, the CDR3 is TGTGCCAGTACCAAAGACAGGGCGAACACCGGGGAGCTGTTTTTT.

The V gene is TRBV11-2, the J gene TRBJ2-7; the match to TRBD1 covers 8 bases. J gave up 2 bases and V 1 base, and 16 bases lay outside the gene matches. The CDR3 has 19 amino acids. Germline CDR1 SGHAT, CDR2 FQNNGV. The CDR3 region is CASSLVPGVPDRGTYEQYF. The CDR3 DNA reads as TGTGCCAGCAGCTTAGTCCCCGGGGTCCCTGACAGGGGAACCTACGAGCAGTACTTC.

The rearrangement joins TRBV27 to TRBJ2-7; D perhaps matches TRBD1 (5 bases). The CDR3 is 15 amino acids. Germline-derived CDR1 and CDR2 are MNHEY and SMNVEV (reference sequence). Trimming stripped 2 bases from V and 6 bases from J, with 17 bases between. For the CDR3, the DNA is TGTGCCAGCAGTTTAAAGGGGAAAGGTATCAGCGAGCAGTACTTC. This sequence encodes CASSLKGKGISEQYF.

The gene calls are TRBV7-3 and TRBJ2-1, with 9 bases identical to TRBD1. The CDR3 has 15 residues. With V trimmed by 5 bases and J by 6 bases, 8 bases remained unmatched. Germline V gene sequence: CDR1 SGHTA, CDR2 FQGTGA. The CDR3 region has the DNA TGTGCCAGCAGCCAAACAGGGGGCGCTTCCAATGAGCAGTTCTTC. This gives the protein CASSQTGGASNEQFF.

The genes are TRBV11-2 and TRBJ2-4, with 8 bases fitting TRBD1. This CDR3 spans 16 amino acids. Germline CDR1 reads SGHAT; CDR2 reads FQNNGV. The V segment lost 5 bases and the J segment 0 bases; nucleotides outside the gene matches: 6. The CDR3 DNA follows: TGTGCCAGCAGCCCGACAGGGGCCTTAGCCAAAAACATTCAGTACTTC. Translation gives CASSPTGALAKNIQYF.

Only one count was recorded for this clone. The J gene is TRBJ2-3, the V gene TRBV7-8; D is unresolved. V dropped 0 bases and J dropped 6 bases, with 4 bases sitting between them. Germline V gene sequence: CDR1 SGHVS, CDR2 FQNEAQ. CDR3 size: 12 residues. CDR3 nucleotides: TGTGCCAGCAGCTTAGCTCTGGATACGCAGTATTTT. Translated: CASSLALDTQYF.

The genes are TRBV2 and TRBJ2-7; 12 bases match TRBD2. Germline V gene sequence: CDR1 SNHLY, CDR2 FYNNEI. The CDR3 runs 14 residues. Trimming at V came to 4 bases and at J to 2 bases, leaving 0 bases not matched to a gene. CDR3 residues: CASSGTSGAYEQYF. The CDR3 DNA reads TGTGCCAGCAGTGGGACTAGCGGGGCCTACGAGCAGTACTTC.

The chain employs TRBV28 and TRBJ1-2; 9 nucleotides agree with TRBD1. This CDR3 comprises 14 residues. Unmatched junction bases numbered 7, after V lost 5 bases and J lost 6 bases. The germline V gene has CDR1 MDHEN and CDR2 SYDVKM. CDR3 coding DNA: TGTGCCAGCAGTCCGGGGGACAGGGAGCATGGCTACACCTTC. It specifies CASSPGDREHGYTF.

V usage is TRBV29-1 and J usage is TRBJ1-1; D perhaps matches TRBD1 (5 bases). Germline V gene sequence: CDR1 SQVTM, CDR2 ANQGSEA. Trimming stripped 7 bases from V and 1 base from J, with 16 bases between. The CDR3 has 14 amino acids. The CDR3 nucleotides are TGCAGCGCTGATTTACCGGACAAGAACACTGAAGCTTTCTTT. Amino acids: CSADLPDKNTEAFF.

The chain joins TRBV29-1 to TRBJ1-1; a possible D gene is TRBD1 (5 bases). CDR3 length: 14 residues. V was clipped by 4 bases and J by 1 base, with 13 bases between them. Germline V CDR1 and CDR2: SQVTM, ANQGSEA. CDR3 loop: CSVVGVPGNTEAFF. In DNA form, the CDR3 reads TGCAGCGTTGTGGGGGTACCAGGGAACACTGAAGCTTTCTTT. Full variable domain (remainder filled in from reference TRBV29-1 and TRBJ1-1): SAVISQKPSRDICQRGTSLTIQCQVDSQVTMMFWYRQQPGQSLTLIATANQGSEATYESGFVIDKFPISRPNLTFSTLTVSNMSPEDSSIYLCSVVGVPGNTEAFFGQGTRLTVV.

The chain is built from TRBV6-5 and TRBJ2-1; D gene unclear. The V end was cut by 7 bases, the J end by 0 bases, with 10 bases between. Germline V CDR1 and CDR2: MNHEY, SVGAGI. CDR3 length equals 14 residues. CDR3 in amino acids: CASTPSSSYNEQFF. The CDR3, as DNA: TGTGCCAGCACCCCCAGTAGCTCCTACAATGAGCAGTTCTTC.

CDR3 region: CASSLRTGDLAGELFF. CDR3 sequence (DNA): TGTGCCAGCAGCCTTCGGACAGGGGACCTCGCCGGGGAGCTGTTTTTT. V is TRBV7-9 and J is TRBJ2-2; 9 nucleotides line up with TRBD1. Germline trimming cut 5 bases from V and 6 bases from J; bases unmatched to any gene: 10. Germline CDR1 reads SEHNR; CDR2 reads FQNEAQ (reference sequence). CDR3 length: 16 residues.

This sequence joins TRBV19 and TRBJ2-5, with a possible D match to TRBD2 (5 bases). The germline V and J ends were trimmed by 5 bases and 5 bases, with 15 bases remaining between them. The CDR3 is 14 residues long. Per the germline V gene, CDR1 is LNHDA and CDR2 is SQIVND (reference sequence). The CDR3 protein is CASSWSEGKETQYF. CDR3 in DNA: TGTGCCAGTAGTTGGTCAGAGGGTAAGGAGACCCAGTACTTC.

The chain uses TRBV28 and TRBJ2-1; D is ambiguous. Trimming pared 5 bases from V and 4 bases from J, leaving 12 bases between. Germline V gene lookup returns CDR1 MDHEN and CDR2 SYDVKM. CDR3 length equals 14 residues. The CDR3, as DNA: TGTGCCAGCAGTCCAGTGGCGCTGTACAATGAGCAGTTCTTC. This translates into CASSPVALYNEQFF.

The genes are TRBV27 and TRBJ2-1; 8 bases agree with TRBD2. After removal of 2 bases from V and 0 bases from J, the junction contained 3 bases not matched to a gene. The CDR3 runs 16 residues. Per the germline V gene, CDR1 is MNHEY and CDR2 is SMNVEV (reference sequence). Written as DNA, the CDR3 is TGTGCCAGCAGTTTACCGGGACTAGGCTCCTACAATGAGCAGTTCTTC. Protein product: CASSLPGLGSYNEQFF.

V and J are TRBV9 and TRBJ1-6; D is undetermined. The V and J ends lost 0 bases and 14 bases respectively, with 18 bases between them. The CDR3 is 15 amino acids. The germline CDR1 and CDR2 sequences are SGDLS and YYNGEE. CDR3 sequence: CASSVAGGRQVSLHF. CDR3 sequence (DNA): TGTGCCAGCAGCGTAGCCGGAGGACGGCAGGTATCCCTCCACTTT.

The chain uses TRBV27 and TRBJ2-1; TRBD2 aligns across 10 bases. This CDR3 comprises 15 residues. Trimming cost V 5 bases and J 4 bases; bases outside gene matches: 5. Germline V CDR1 and CDR2: MNHEY, SMNVEV (reference sequence). CDR3 sequence: CASSPGTSAYNEQFF. Here the CDR3 DNA reads TGTGCCAGCAGTCCCGGGACTAGCGCATACAATGAGCAGTTCTTC.

V usage is TRBV19 and J usage is TRBJ2-6; maybe TRBD2 (7 bases). The V and J ends lost 1 base and 2 bases respectively, with 15 bases between them. From germline, CDR1 is LNHDA and CDR2 SQIVND (reference sequence). CDR3 length: 18 residues. DNA for the CDR3: TGTGCCAGTAGTATAGGCGGAGGGGGGGGCACTGGGGCCAACGTCCTGACTTTC. Translating gives CASSIGGGGGTGANVLTF.

The gene calls are TRBV2 and TRBJ2-7; perhaps TRBD1 as D (5 bases). V dropped 2 bases and J dropped 4 bases, with 18 bases sitting between them. The CDR3 is 16 amino acids. Germline CDR1 reads SNHLY; CDR2 reads FYNNEI. CDR3 bases: TGTGCCAGCAGTGAAAAGTCGGCAGGGCATGAGTACGAGCAGTACTTC. This sequence encodes CASSEKSAGHEYEQYF. The full variable domain, in which reference TRBV2 and TRBJ2-7 provide the parts outside the CDR3, is EPEVTQTPSHQVTQMGQEVILRCVPISNHLYFYWYRQILGQKVEFLVSFYNNEISEKSEIFDDQFSVERPDGSNFTLKIRSTKLEDSAMYFCASSEKSAGHEYEQYFGPGTRLTVT.

This chain joins TRBV28 and TRBJ1-2; D possibly corresponds to TRBD1 (5 bases). Trimming shortened V by 5 bases and J by 4 bases, and 20 bases separated the two germline ends. CDR1 is MDHEN and CDR2 is SYDVKM in the germline V gene. The CDR3 length is 16 residues. CDR3 coding DNA: TGTGCCAGCAGTCTGGGACTTGACCGTTACTCCTATGGCTACACCTTC. Its translation: CASSLGLDRYSYGYTF.